This T cell receptor beta chain was sequenced during a study of OX40 agonist ivuxolimab in advanced cancers. On the study more broadly: Ivuxolimab, which is an agonistic anti-OX40 (CD134) antibody, was administered to the patients. Study results and limitations: Fewer expanded clones were found on average in CD4+ than in CD8+ T cells. What antigens the expanded peripheral T cells recognized was never established. CD4+ and CD8+ blood T cells expanded clonally by week 6 at 0.1 to 3.0 mg/kg.

The table came from immunoSEQ multiplex PCR; TCRdb's copy has only in-frame clones and leaves some out. The data contain 55,000 to 90,000 clones, around 88% of them singletons. V trimming: 5 bases; J trimming: 5 bases; junction bases outside the gene matches: 13. The CDR3 is 17 residues long. In germline, CDR1 is SGHRS, CDR2 YFSETQ. Concerning this clone: Its antigen is as yet unknown.

V is TRBV5-1 and J is TRBJ2-2; 9 bases match TRBD1. The sequencing used CD4+ or CD8+ T cells sorted from blood, collected in a trial of the OX40 agonist ivuxolimab. This TCR was recovered from an adult with an advanced solid tumor such as melanoma, head and neck, liver or kidney cancer. The CDR3 coding sequence is TGCGCCAGCAGAACTAAACCCGGGACAGGGCAAACCGGGGAGCTGTTTTTT. The encoded protein is CASRTKPGTGQTGELFF.